The 30 T cell receptor beta chains below come from one sample, sequenced in a study of blood T cell repertoires in COVID-19. Sequencing was performed with immunoSEQ multiplex PCR; in TCRdb, only in-frame clones are kept and a portion is missing. This table has a few hundred thousand clones, 80% to 90% appearing once. Sequencing input: PBMCs or T cells enriched from blood (not recorded which). These TCRs come from a woman aged 35 to 49 with acute COVID-19.

The chain employs TRBV11-2 and TRBJ2-1; TRBD2 matches at 7 bases. There are 16 residues in the CDR3. The V gene's germline CDR1 is SGHAT and CDR2 FQNNGV. Unmatched junction bases numbered 10, after V lost 5 bases and J lost 3 bases. CDR3 sequence (DNA): TGTGCCAGCAGCGCCCGGAGCGGGAACCTCTACAATGAGCAGTTCTTC. Residues: CASSARSGNLYNEQFF.

This chain joins TRBV10-2 and TRBJ1-6; D gene ambiguous. CDR3 length: 13 residues. V lost 6 bases and J lost 7, with 10 bases in between. Germline assignment: CDR1 WSHSY and CDR2 SAAADI. CDR3 coding DNA: TGCGCCAGCAGACCAAGAGCCAATTCACCCCTCCACTTT. Protein product: CASRPRANSPLHF.

V usage is TRBV1 and J usage is TRBJ1-1. TRBV1 represents a pseudogene. The CDR3 has 18 residues. The CDR3 loop is CTSSPLAVPDFMNTEAFF. The CDR3 DNA sequence: TGCACCAGCAGCCCGCTCGCGGTCCCCGACTTCATGAACACTGAAGCTTTCTTT.

The CDR3 DNA reads as TGTGCCAGCAGCCCACTTGGGGACAGGAACTATGGCTACACCTTC. This sequence encodes CASSPLGDRNYGYTF. This chain links TRBV7-2 with TRBJ1-2; 8 bases line up with TRBD1. The CDR3 consists of 15 residues. Germline V gene sequence: CDR1 SGHTA, CDR2 FQGNSA. With V trimmed by 5 bases and J by 2 bases, 7 bases remained unmatched. Together with reference TRBV7-2 and TRBJ1-2, the CDR3 gives the full variable domain: GAGVSQSPSNKVTEKGKDVELRCDPISGHTALYWYRQSLGQGLEFLIYFQGNSAPDKSGLPSDRFSAERTGGSVSTLTIQRTQQEDSAVYLCASSPLGDRNYGYTFGSGTRLTVV.

This clone has only one observation. The chain links TRBV28 to TRBJ2-6, with no clear D. The CDR3 is 15 residues long. Germline V gene sequence: CDR1 MDHEN, CDR2 SYDVKM. V was pared by 1 base and J by 0 bases, with 4 bases between. CDR3 protein: CASSLFSSGANVLTF. In DNA, the CDR3 is TGTGCCAGCAGTTTATTCAGCTCTGGGGCCAACGTCCTGACTTTC.

This chain connects TRBV18 to TRBJ2-1, with TRBD1 as a possible D gene (5 bases). The V and J ends lost 1 base and 4 bases respectively, with 5 bases between them. The CDR3 contains 13 residues. Germline V gene lookup returns CDR1 KGHSH and CDR2 LQKENI. CDR3 protein: CASSPHRYNEQFF. CDR3 sequence (DNA): TGTGCCAGCTCACCACACAGGTACAATGAGCAGTTCTTC. Filled out from reference TRBV18 and TRBJ2-1, the complete variable domain reads NAGVMQNPRHLVRRRGQEARLRCSPMKGHSHVYWYRQLPEEGLKFMVYLQKENIIDESGMPKERFSAEFPKEGPSILRIQQVVRGDSAAYFCASSPHRYNEQFFGPGTRLTVL.

The chain uses TRBV11-3 and TRBJ2-2; no definite D call. The V and J ends lost 3 bases and 4 bases respectively, with 12 bases between them. The CDR3 is 15 amino acids. Germline loops: CDR1 SGHNT, CDR2 YENEEA. The CDR3 loop is CASSLNSYATGELFF. DNA of the CDR3: TGTGCCAGCAGCTTGAACAGTTACGCCACCGGGGAGCTGTTTTTT. The variable domain in full, completed from reference TRBV11-3 and TRBJ2-2, reads EAGVVQSPRYKIIEKKQPVAFWCNPISGHNTLYWYLQNLGQGPELLIRYENEEAVDDSQLPKDRFSAERLKGVDSTLKIQPAELGDSAVYLCASSLNSYATGELFFGEGSRLTVL.

The chain links TRBV21-1 to TRBJ2-7; TRBD2 was called by the table and not checked on the DNA. TRBV21-1 is given as a pseudogene. CDR3 length equals 14 residues. The CDR3, as DNA: TGTGCCAGCAGGGCGGGGGAAATAACCCACGAGCAGTACTTC. It is translated as CASRAGEITHEQYF.

The rearrangement joins TRBV5-1 to TRBJ1-2, with D uncertain. This CDR3 is built from 13 residues. Germline V lookup: CDR1 SGHRS, CDR2 YFSETQ. V shed 2 bases and J shed 5 bases, with 10 bases lying between them. In DNA form, the CDR3 reads TGCGCCAGCAGCTTCGGAGAAGTATATGGCTACACCTTC. As protein: CASSFGEVYGYTF.

The V and J genes are TRBV3-1 (or the pseudogene TRBV3-2) and TRBJ2-1, with D possibly TRBD2 on 5 matching bases. The V end lost 1 base, the J end lost 8 bases, and 12 bases lay between the germline ends. The germline V gene has CDR1 LGHDT and CDR2 YNNKEL (reference sequence). The CDR3 sequence is 14 residues long. The CDR3 spells CASSQAAGADEQFF. The CDR3 DNA reads as TGTGCCAGCAGCCAAGCCGCGGGTGCGGATGAGCAGTTCTTC.

V gene TRBV6-5 combines with J gene TRBJ1-3; D unclear. V was trimmed by 6 bases and J by 0 bases, leaving 12 bases between them. This CDR3 spans 15 amino acids. Germline V gene lookup returns CDR1 MNHEY and CDR2 SVGAGI. CDR3 residues: CASRSELSSGNTIYF. The CDR3 nucleotides read TGTGCCAGCAGATCGGAGCTGAGCTCTGGAAACACCATATATTTT.

J is TRBJ2-3 and V is TRBV6-5, with TRBD2 identical over 10 bases. Per the germline V gene, CDR1 is MNHEY and CDR2 is SVGAGI. Trimming removed 8 bases from V and 7 bases from J; junction bases left unmatched: 9. The CDR3 contains 14 residues. The CDR3 sequence: CASREREGKYTQYF. CDR3 DNA sequence: TGTGCCAGCCGAGAGCGGGAGGGGAAGTATACGCAGTATTTT.

The chain uses TRBV18 and TRBJ2-1, with 11 bases fitting TRBD2. The CDR3 consists of 15 residues. Germline CDR1 KGHSH, CDR2 LQKENI. The trim removed 2 bases at V and 5 bases at J, leaving 2 bases unmatched. The CDR3 DNA reads as TGTGCCAGCTCACCAGGGACTAGCGGCCACAATGAGCAGTTCTTC. Its protein product is CASSPGTSGHNEQFF. The full variable domain, rest sourced from reference TRBV18 and TRBJ2-1, is NAGVMQNPRHLVRRRGQEARLRCSPMKGHSHVYWYRQLPEEGLKFMVYLQKENIIDESGMPKERFSAEFPKEGPSILRIQQVVRGDSAAYFCASSPGTSGHNEQFFGPGTRLTVL.

V usage is TRBV27 and J usage is TRBJ2-1; TRBD1 is a possible D gene (6 bases). Germline CDR1 reads MNHEY; CDR2 reads SMNVEV (reference sequence). The V and J ends lost 6 bases and 4 bases respectively, with 13 bases between them. The CDR3 length is 14 residues. The CDR3 sequence is CASSWGQSYNEQFF. The CDR3 DNA follows: TGTGCCAGCAGCTGGGGACAATCATACAATGAGCAGTTCTTC.

The rearrangement uses TRBV5-1 and TRBJ1-2; no firm D call. V gave up 0 bases and J gave up 3 bases, with 9 bases separating them. CDR3 size: 14 residues. Per the germline V gene, CDR1 is SGHRS and CDR2 is YFSETQ. The CDR3 nucleotides are TGCGCCAGCAGCTTGGGCGGGGATGACTATGGCTACACCTTC. It translates to CASSLGGDDYGYTF. Full variable domain (outside the CDR3, taken from reference TRBV5-1 and TRBJ1-2): KAGVTQTPRYLIKTRGQQVTLSCSPISGHRSVSWYQQTPGQGLQFLFEYFSETQRNKGNFPGRFSGRQFSNSRSEMNVSTLELGDSALYLCASSLGGDDYGYTFGSGTRLTVV.

The rearrangement links TRBV28 to TRBJ2-1; D call uncertain. The CDR3 totals 14 residues. CDR1 is MDHEN and CDR2 is SYDVKM in the germline V gene. V shed 2 bases and J shed 9 bases, with 14 bases lying between them. CDR3 sequence (DNA): TGTGCCAGCAGTTTAGAGGAGAGACCCCCTGAGCAGTTCTTC. Residues: CASSLEERPPEQFF.

The genes are TRBV4-3 and TRBJ2-7; TRBD2 agrees at 7 bases. From germline, CDR1 is LGHNA and CDR2 YSLEER. This CDR3 contains 14 residues. The junction had 5 bases not matched to a gene; V was cut back by 4 bases and J by 2 bases. The CDR3 DNA reads TGCGCCAGCAGCCCCGGGGAGGGCCCCTACGAGCAGTACTTC. Translating gives CASSPGEGPYEQYF.

The chain links TRBV5-4 to TRBJ2-3; tentative D call: TRBD2 (7 bases). Trimming took off 2 bases at V and 6 bases at J, with 19 bases between the two ends. CDR3 length: 16 residues. Germline CDR1 is SGHNT and CDR2 is YYREEE (reference sequence). CDR3 loop: CASSLGGRATRDTQYF. The CDR3 nucleotides read TGTGCCAGCAGCTTAGGGGGGAGGGCCACCCGCGATACGCAGTATTTT.

V gene TRBV15 combines with J gene TRBJ1-5; D unclear. V gave up 5 bases and J gave up 0 bases, with 5 bases separating them. Germline CDR1 reads LNHNV; CDR2 reads YYDKDF (reference sequence). The CDR3 runs 13 residues. CDR3 region: CATSQDSNQPQHF. The CDR3 coding sequence is TGTGCCACCAGCCAGGATAGCAATCAGCCCCAGCATTTT.

V gene TRBV2 combines with J gene TRBJ2-7, with 10 bases identical to TRBD2. This CDR3 spans 14 amino acids. CDR1 and CDR2 (germline): SNHLY, FYNNEI. V dropped 6 bases and J dropped 1; count of bases not matched to a gene: 3. For the CDR3, the DNA is TGTGCCAGCAGGGGTAGCGGGAGGTCCTACGAGCAGTACTTC. Amino acids: CASRGSGRSYEQYF.

This sequence joins TRBV19 and TRBJ2-7, with 7 positions matching TRBD2. With 4 bases clipped from V and 6 bases from J, the junction kept 3 bases outside the gene matches. CDR3 length equals 12 residues. In germline, CDR1 is LNHDA, CDR2 SQIVND (reference sequence). The CDR3 reads CASSTGGPEQYF. The CDR3, as DNA: TGTGCCAGTAGTACGGGAGGCCCCGAGCAGTACTTC.

This chain uses TRBV28 with TRBJ2-1; TRBD2 aligns across 10 bases. There are 16 residues in the CDR3. With V trimmed by 5 bases and J by 7 bases, 11 bases remained unmatched. Germline values: CDR1 MDHEN, CDR2 SYDVKM. The CDR3 DNA is TGTGCCAGCAGTCCTCAACTAGCGGGGAAGGGGAATGAGCAGTTCTTC. Amino acids: CASSPQLAGKGNEQFF.

V gene TRBV6-5 combines with J gene TRBJ1-2; 8 bases fit TRBD1. This CDR3 is 14 amino acids long. From germline, CDR1 is MNHEY and CDR2 SVGAGI. Trimming took 7 bases from V and 6 from J; bases not matched to a gene: 10. CDR3 sequence reads: CASNDRGVSDGYTF. The CDR3, as DNA: TGTGCCAGCAACGACAGGGGAGTTTCCGATGGCTACACCTTC.

V gene TRBV28 combines with J gene TRBJ2-1, with 8 bases identical to TRBD2. The CDR3 has 15 amino acids. From germline, CDR1 is MDHEN and CDR2 SYDVKM. Trimming cost V 5 bases and J 5 bases; bases outside gene matches: 8. The CDR3 nucleotides read TGTGCCAGCAGTCCTCGAGGTAGCGGGAACAATGAGCAGTTCTTC. Translation: CASSPRGSGNNEQFF.

The chain links TRBV11-2 to TRBJ1-2; 7 bases agree with TRBD1. There are 15 residues in the CDR3. Germline V gene data show CDR1 as SGHAT and CDR2 as FQNNGV. Trimming cost V 5 bases and J 4 bases; bases outside gene matches: 10. The CDR3 bases are TGTGCCAGCAGCCCTCCGGGACAGCTATTCTATGGCTACACCTTC. Its protein is CASSPPGQLFYGYTF.

The J gene is TRBJ2-2, the V gene TRBV27, with D possibly matching TRBD2 (5 bases). Germline V CDR1 and CDR2: MNHEY, SMNVEV (reference sequence). The CDR3 sequence is 13 residues long. With 6 bases removed from V and 6 bases from J, the gap between germline ends came to 11 bases. Here the CDR3 DNA reads TGTGCCAGCAGGCCCGGGCGGGCCGGGGAGCTGTTTTTT. It yields the protein CASRPGRAGELFF.

V usage is TRBV19 and J usage is TRBJ2-2, with a possible D match to TRBD1 (6 bases). The CDR3 has 17 residues. The V gene's germline CDR1 is LNHDA and CDR2 SQIVND (reference sequence). V was pared by 5 bases and J by 2 bases, with 18 bases between. As DNA, the CDR3 is TGTGCCAGTAGTTTCGGGACACCCGATTTAAACACCGGGGAGCTGTTTTTT. Protein sequence: CASSFGTPDLNTGELFF.

The chain joins TRBV10-3 to TRBJ1-1; 12 bases map to TRBD1. The V and J ends lost 7 bases and 3 bases, in that order; junction bases with no gene match: 6. The CDR3 runs 15 residues. Germline V CDR1 and CDR2: ENHRY, SYGVKD. The CDR3 DNA sequence: TGTGCCATCACCGGGACAGGGGGCGCCGACACTGAAGCTTTCTTT. Residues: CAITGTGGADTEAFF.

This chain joins TRBV9 and TRBJ1-3; D perhaps matches TRBD1 (6 bases). V gave up 1 base and J gave up 0 bases, with 14 bases separating them. CDR1 SGDLS and CDR2 YYNGEE come from the germline V gene. The CDR3 spans 17 residues. This chain's CDR3 is CASSVTGHGSSGNTIYF. The CDR3, as DNA: TGTGCCAGCAGCGTAACGGGACATGGGAGCTCTGGAAACACCATATATTTT.

This chain uses TRBV2 with TRBJ2-6; 7 positions match TRBD2. CDR3 length: 19 residues. The germline V gene has CDR1 SNHLY and CDR2 FYNNEI. The V gene end was trimmed by 4 bases and the J gene end by 4 bases; junction bases not matched to a gene: 16. CDR3 protein: CASSARFFQGLSGANVLTF. The CDR3 bases are TGTGCCAGCAGTGCCAGGTTCTTTCAGGGACTATCAGGGGCCAACGTCCTGACTTTC.